This T cell receptor beta chain is from a study of cytotoxic CD8 clonotypes in ibrutinib-treated CLL. Overall study: Samples showed on average about 280,000 productive templates and 94,082 productive rearrangements.

Study findings and constraints: Higher clonality was seen at ibrutinib response and a return toward baseline at progression.

This clone was observed once. Its antigen is undetermined. Sequencing used immunoSEQ multiplex PCR; TCRdb keeps in-frame clones, though not all of them. The repertoire holds fewer than 200,000 clones, with 70% to 85% as singletons. Germline V gives CDR1 KGHSH, CDR2 LQKENI. V lost 2 bases to trimming and J lost 3 bases; unmatched junction nucleotides: 6. The CDR3 contains 15 residues. The sequences come from PBMCs, collected after 24 months of ibrutinib treatment. This chain connects TRBV18 to TRBJ2-7, with 8 positions matching TRBD1. This sequence originates from a human donor with chronic lymphocytic leukemia. This chain's CDR3 is CASSPGTGGSYEQYF. The CDR3, as DNA: TGTGCCAGCTCACCAGGGACAGGAGGGAGCTACGAGCAGTACTTC.